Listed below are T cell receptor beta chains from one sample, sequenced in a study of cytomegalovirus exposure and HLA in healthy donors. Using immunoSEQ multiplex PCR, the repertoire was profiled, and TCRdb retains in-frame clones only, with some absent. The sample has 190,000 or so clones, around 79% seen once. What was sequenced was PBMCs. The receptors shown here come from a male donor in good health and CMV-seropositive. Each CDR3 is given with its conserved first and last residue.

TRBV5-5,CASSLGTVTYEQYF
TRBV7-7,CASSPARAGGNTGELFF
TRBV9,CASSGDRGDQPQHF
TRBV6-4,CASSDSSEQYF
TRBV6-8,CASTRQGGGEQFF
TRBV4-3,CASSHGTGASAFF
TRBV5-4,CASSQALGGNTIYF
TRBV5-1,CASSGLQGVGYGYTF
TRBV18,CASSPRTGPNEKLFF
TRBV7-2,CASSLAAARYNEQFF
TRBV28,CAIPPAGSNGYTF
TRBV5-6,CASSLASQGWAGELFF
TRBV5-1,CASSFEGSYNEQFF
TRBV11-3,CASSLVAGDYTGELFF
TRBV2,CASSESDGYTF
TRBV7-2,CASSPFDLQPLHF
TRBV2,CASGPRGSNEKLFF
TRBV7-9,CSSSQTSGGYSYEQYF
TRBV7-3,CASSPQGVTNTGELFF
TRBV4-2,CASSPSGQGATPQHF
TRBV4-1,CASSQARSGDQETQYF
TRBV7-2,CASSYQAGGSSYEQYF
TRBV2,CASSGVNTEAFF
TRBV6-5,CASFSEKETQYF
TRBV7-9,CASSSTSGSKETQYF
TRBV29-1,CSAGDREGGYTF
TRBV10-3,CAISESKLAGTSGEQFF
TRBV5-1,CASNSGAGGTSSYEQYF
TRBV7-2,CASSSSGGRVTYNSPLHF
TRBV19,CAGSVGSNNQPQHF
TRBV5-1,CASSLWGGSDTQYF
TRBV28,CASSLWAGFYNEQFF
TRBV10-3,CAISVTDSYEQYF
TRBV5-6,CASSPEERKISGANVLTF
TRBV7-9,CASSESRGVSSTDTQYF
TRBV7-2,CASSVSAGDVDTQYF
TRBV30,CAWSVSGSTEAFF
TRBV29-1,CSVGYSGSYEQYF
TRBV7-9,CASSLVYRAGNYGYTF
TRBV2,CARTNLNEQFF
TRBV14,CASSHQGQGVGEQFF
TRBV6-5,CASSSGRLNTEAFF
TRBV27,CASSHPLTTYEQYF
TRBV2,CASTGLAGTGETQYF
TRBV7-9,CASSIGQISYNEQFF
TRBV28,CASRMVSGSVRAFF
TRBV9,CASSVGGTGGVTGELFF
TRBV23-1,CASRRGPGAPTDTQYF
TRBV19,CASSVEGLAGYEQYF
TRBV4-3,CASSQDPGFTDTQYF
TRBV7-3,CASSLNPAARNYGYTF
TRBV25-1,CASTSGAFGGELFF
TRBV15,CATSRDKGGYEQYF
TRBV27,CASSLRFNEQFF
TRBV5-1,CASIRGGTITDTQYF
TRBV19,CASKGVGTSGGPNQETQYF
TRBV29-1,CSVARGNTGELFF